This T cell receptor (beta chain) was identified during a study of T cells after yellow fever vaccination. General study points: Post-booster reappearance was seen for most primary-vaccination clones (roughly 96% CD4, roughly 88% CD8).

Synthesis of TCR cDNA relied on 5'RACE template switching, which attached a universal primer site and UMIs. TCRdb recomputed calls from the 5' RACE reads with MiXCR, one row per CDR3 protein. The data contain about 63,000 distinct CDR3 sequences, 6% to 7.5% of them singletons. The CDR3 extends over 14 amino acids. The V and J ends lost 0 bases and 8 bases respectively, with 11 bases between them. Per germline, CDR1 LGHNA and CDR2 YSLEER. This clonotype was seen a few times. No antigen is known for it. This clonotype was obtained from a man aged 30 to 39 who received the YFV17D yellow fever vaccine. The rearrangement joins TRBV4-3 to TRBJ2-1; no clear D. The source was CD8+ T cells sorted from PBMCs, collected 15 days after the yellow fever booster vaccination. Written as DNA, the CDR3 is TGCGCCAGCAGCCAAGAAACGTCGTGGTATGAGCAGTTCTTC. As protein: CASSQETSWYEQFF.